What follows are 32 T cell receptor beta chains derived from one specimen sequenced in a study of regulatory T cells in long-lasting Graves disease. For TCR beta, libraries came from iRepertoire HTBI primers and Arm-PCR of CDR3 regions. TCRdb independently ran MiXCR on the multiplex PCR reads; one entry per CDR3 protein. The sample has about 400,000 distinct CDR3 sequences; 14% to 15% are singletons. Time point in this sample: newly diagnosed GD, antithyroid drugs for less than 3 months. Generation of the TCR library employed RNA extracted from PBMCs. These records were also assigned to another study, of T cells in Graves' hyperthyroidism and ophthalmopathy.

The sequenced sample was peripheral blood mononuclear cells (PBMCs), obtained at new diagnosis, from a patient treated with antithyroid drugs. The source of these receptors is a woman between 40 and 50 years old with Graves disease.

This clonotype has a count of ten or more. The chain has TRBV11-2 and TRBJ2-7; weak D call: TRBD1 (6 bases). This CDR3 spans 15 amino acids. From germline, CDR1 is SGHAT and CDR2 FQNNGV. V was shortened by 4 bases and J by 0 bases, with 13 bases between the two germline ends. The CDR3: CASSSTGTHSYEQYF. CDR3 DNA sequence: TGTGCCAGCAGCTCGACAGGTACACACTCCTACGAGCAGTACTTC.

This clonotype was seen a few times. CDR3 protein: CASSPEPGSYEQYF. The CDR3 DNA is TGTGCCAGCAGCCCGGAGCCGGGCTCCTACGAGCAGTACTTC. The V gene is TRBV7-2, the J gene TRBJ2-7; D gene unclear. Trimming cost V 5 bases and J 0 bases, with 11 bases left between them. CDR1 and CDR2 (germline): SGHTA, FQGNSA. The CDR3 runs 14 residues. The complete variable domain, with remaining parts taken from reference TRBV7-2 and TRBJ2-7, reads GAGVSQSPSNKVTEKGKDVELRCDPISGHTALYWYRQSLGQGLEFLIYFQGNSAPDKSGLPSDRFSAERTGGSVSTLTIQRTQQEDSAVYLCASSPEPGSYEQYFGPGTRLTVT.

The chain has TRBV15 and TRBJ2-7, with TRBD2 matching over 8 bases. CDR3 size: 15 residues. Trimming removed 0 bases from V and 4 bases from J; junction bases left unmatched: 5. CDR1 is LNHNV and CDR2 is YYDKDF in the germline V gene (reference sequence). CDR3 sequence: CATSRESGSAYEQYF. CDR3 in DNA: TGTGCCACCAGCAGAGAAAGCGGGAGTGCTTACGAGCAGTACTTC.

This chain connects TRBV24-1 to TRBJ2-1; TRBD2 aligns across 13 bases. The CDR3 is made up of 18 amino acids. Germline CDR1 KGHDR, CDR2 SFDVKD. J lost 5 bases, V lost 3 bases, and 9 bases had no gene match. The CDR3 region is CATSDPGLAGVFDNEQFF. The CDR3 DNA follows: TGTGCCACCAGTGATCCCGGACTAGCGGGAGTGTTCGACAATGAGCAGTTCTTC.

In its sample, this clonotype was seen a few times. As DNA, the CDR3 is TGTGCCAGCAGCTCGACGGGTTTTGAAGGCTACACCTTC. Its translation: CASSSTGFEGYTF. V and J are TRBV5-5 and TRBJ1-2; D is uncertain. Trimming pared 3 bases from V and 8 bases from J, leaving 14 bases between. This CDR3 has 13 residues. The germline gives CDR1 SGHKS, CDR2 YYEKEE (reference sequence).

In its sample, this clonotype was seen a few times. As DNA, the CDR3 is TGCAGTGGGGAGGGGCACAATGAGCAGTTCTTC. Translated, it gives CSGEGHNEQFF. The rearrangement links TRBV20-1 to TRBJ2-1, with 7 bases matching TRBD2. CDR3 size: 11 residues. Trimming at V came to 7 bases and at J to 5 bases, leaving 2 bases not matched to a gene. The V gene's germline CDR1 is DFQATT and CDR2 SNEGSKA (reference sequence).

This clonotype was counted at least ten times. The chain has TRBV7-3 and TRBJ1-1; D remains ambiguous. Trimming shortened V by 8 bases and J by 1 base, and 17 bases separated the two germline ends. In germline, CDR1 is SGHTA, CDR2 FQGTGA. The CDR3 has 15 residues. This chain's CDR3 is CASSPGSERNTEAFF. CDR3 bases: TGTGCCAGCTCGCCGGGGTCGGAGAGGAACACTGAAGCTTTCTTT.

There are many counts of this clonotype. The gene calls are TRBV12-3 or TRBV12-4 and TRBJ2-3; D gene uncertain. The CDR3 consists of 17 residues. Trimming took 6 bases from V and 2 from J, leaving 21 bases between them. CDR3 DNA sequence: TGTGCCAGCAGCCGCTTGGGGTGGCGGCCCTCCACAGATACGCAGTATTTT. It codes for CASSRLGWRPSTDTQYF.

This clonotype was detected ten times or more. V gene TRBV18 combines with J gene TRBJ1-2; D gene unclear. The CDR3 totals 14 residues. Germline-derived CDR1 and CDR2 are KGHSH and LQKENI. V dropped 3 bases and J dropped 4 bases, with 12 bases sitting between them. The CDR3 region has the DNA TGTGCCAGCTCACCGGAGACGGTCCGCTATGGCTACACCTTC. This translates into CASSPETVRYGYTF.

In its sample, this clonotype was seen a few times. At one of its ends the junction is not consistent with the germline gene, which may arise from a read error. This chain joins TRBV24-1 and TRBJ2-1, with D perhaps matching TRBD1 (6 bases). CDR1 is KGHDR and CDR2 is SFDVKD in the germline V gene. CDR3 length: 15 residues. The DNA of the CDR3 is TGTGCCACCAGTGATCATCAGGGGATGTACAATGAGCAGTCCTTC. Its protein product is CATSDHQGMYNEQSF.

V usage is TRBV20-1 and J usage is TRBJ2-3; 7 nucleotides line up with TRBD1. The CDR3 sequence is 13 residues long. The V gene's germline CDR1 is DFQATT and CDR2 SNEGSKA (reference sequence). Trimming removed 6 bases from V and 2 bases from J; junction bases left unmatched: 5. CDR3 region: CSAMGTVTDTQYF. DNA of the CDR3: TGCAGTGCAATGGGGACAGTCACAGATACGCAGTATTTT.

This clonotype was seen repeatedly, ten times or more. V is TRBV24-1 and J is TRBJ2-7, with a weak D call TRBD2 (6 bases). The CDR3 is 14 amino acids. Between the trimmed V and J ends, which lost 3 bases and 4 bases, there was a span of 12 bases. Germline V gene data show CDR1 as KGHDR and CDR2 as SFDVKD. The CDR3 bases are TGTGCCACCAGTGATGAAACAGGAGGGTACGAGCAGTACTTC. Translated, it gives CATSDETGGYEQYF.

This clonotype was seen many times. This sequence joins TRBV18 and TRBJ2-1; D uncertain. The V gene's germline CDR1 is KGHSH and CDR2 LQKENI. The CDR3 extends over 15 amino acids. V lost 8 bases and J 6 bases, leaving 20 bases between the germline ends. The CDR3 protein is CASRRVTIGPNEQFF. The CDR3 nucleotides read TGTGCCAGCCGACGCGTAACCATCGGCCCCAATGAGCAGTTCTTC.

At least ten counts were recorded for this clonotype. The chain joins TRBV14 to TRBJ2-7, with 9 bases that match TRBD1. The ends lost 5 bases at V and 4 bases at J; junction bases unmatched: 6. This CDR3 spans 14 amino acids. CDR1 is SGHDN and CDR2 is FVKESK in the germline V gene. The CDR3 nucleotides are TGTGCCAGCAGCAGGGACAGGGCGGGTTACGAGCAGTACTTC. Translating it yields CASSRDRAGYEQYF.

Worth noting for this clonotype: At one end, the junction sequence differs from germline, possibly due to a read error. This chain's CDR3 is CASSSGTPTGDLFF. In DNA form, the CDR3 reads TGTGCCAGCAGCTCCGGGACTCCCACCGGGGATCTGTTTTTT. The V and J genes are TRBV13 and TRBJ2-2, with a weak D call TRBD2 (6 bases). Looked up from germline, CDR1 is PRHDT and CDR2 is FYEKMQ (reference sequence). The CDR3 sequence is 14 residues long.

This clonotype was detected a few times. V is TRBV20-1 and J is TRBJ2-3; TRBD2 matches at 10 bases. CDR3 length: 16 residues. The germline V gene encodes CDR1 DFQATT and CDR2 SNEGSKA (reference sequence). V gave up 2 bases and J gave up 6 bases; unmatched junction bases: 11. The CDR3, as DNA: TGCAGTGCTAGAATCAACCTAGCGGGGGTGGGGGATACGCAGTATTTT. This translates into CSARINLAGVGDTQYF.

This clonotype was seen only a few times. This rearrangement joins TRBV28 to TRBJ2-5; possible D gene TRBD2, 5 bases. The germline CDR1 and CDR2 sequences are MDHEN and SYDVKM. The V gene lost 3 bases and the J gene lost 4 bases, with 15 bases spanning the gap. This CDR3 is built from 15 residues. CDR3 DNA: TGTGCCAGCAGTTTTCGAACGGGAATGTCAGAGACCCAGTACTTC. It encodes CASSFRTGMSETQYF.

This clonotype was recorded a few times. The chain uses TRBV6-5 and TRBJ1-1; D ambiguous. Per germline, CDR1 MNHEY and CDR2 SVGAGI. This CDR3 has 13 amino acids. Trimming stripped 3 bases from V and 4 bases from J, with 9 bases between. The CDR3 region is CASSYSETTEAFF. DNA of the CDR3: TGTGCCAGCAGTTATTCCGAGACCACTGAAGCTTTCTTT.

This chain links TRBV6-2 or TRBV6-3 with TRBJ2-1; TRBD1 or TRBD2 may be the D gene (5 bases each). Trimming removed 1 base at V and 0 bases at J, with 10 bases between. The CDR3 covers 16 residues. The germline gives CDR1 MNHEY, CDR2 SVGEGT. The CDR3 DNA reads TGTGCCAGCAGTTACTTTGGGACGGACTCCTACAATGAGCAGTTCTTC. It codes for CASSYFGTDSYNEQFF.

This clonotype was detected only a few times. This chain joins TRBV12-5 and TRBJ2-1; 11 bases fit TRBD2. Germline V gene lookup returns CDR1 LGHNT and CDR2 FRNRAP. The trim removed 5 bases at V and 6 bases at J, leaving 9 bases unmatched. There are 16 residues in the CDR3. CDR3 sequence reads: CASGLDRTSGFNEQFF. CDR3 coding DNA: TGTGCTAGTGGTCTAGACCGGACTAGCGGGTTCAATGAGCAGTTCTTC.

This clonotype has at least ten counts. At one end the junction does not follow the germline gene, possibly because of a read error. The CDR3 here is CASSLGQKETQYF. CDR3 nucleotide sequence: TGTGCCAGCAGCTTAGGCCAGAAAGAGACCCAGTACTTC. The chain employs TRBV12-3 or TRBV12-4 and TRBJ2-5; D is uncertain. The CDR3 sequence is 13 residues long.

This clonotype was seen a handful of times. The conserved phenylalanine or tryptophan normally closing the CDR3 is absent here, so this likely arose from a read error. The V call is TRBV29-1, the J call TRBJ2-7, with 7 bases aligning to TRBD2. The CDR3 sequence is 14 residues long. Germline loops: CDR1 SQVTM, CDR2 ANQGSEA. Trimming took 6 bases from V and 2 from J; bases not matched to a gene: 10. Here the CDR3 reads CSVRPRAGAYEQYL. DNA of the CDR3: TGCAGCGTCCGCCCTCGCGCGGGGGCCTACGAGCAGTACCTC.

In its sample, this clonotype was seen a few times. The chain has TRBV6-5 and TRBJ1-6; possible D gene TRBD1, 5 bases. Germline V gene sequence: CDR1 MNHEY, CDR2 SVGAGI. This CDR3 contains 17 residues. V lost 4 bases to trimming and J lost 0 bases, with 13 bases between them. CDR3: CASSLGLLSSYNSPLHF. CDR3 bases: TGTGCCAGCAGTTTGGGACTACTTAGCTCCTATAATTCACCCCTCCACTTT.

This clonotype was seen many times. This chain connects TRBV27 to TRBJ2-5, with 8 bases identical to TRBD1. CDR1 MNHEY and CDR2 SMNVEV come from the germline V gene (reference sequence). The CDR3 covers 18 residues. The V segment lost 2 bases and the J segment 2 bases; nucleotides outside the gene matches: 13. The CDR3 region has the DNA TGTGCCAGCAGTTTAAGTAACAGGGGGTATCTTTCACAAGAGACCCAGTACTTC. Amino acid sequence: CASSLSNRGYLSQETQYF.

This clonotype was counted at least ten times. V gene TRBV11-3 combines with J gene TRBJ2-1, with D possibly TRBD2 on 7 matching bases. The CDR3 runs 18 residues. CDR1 is SGHNT, CDR2 YENEEA, per germline. V was trimmed by 6 bases and J by 1 base, leaving 22 bases between them. CDR3 sequence reads: CASSALRTGGRSYNEQFF. The CDR3 DNA is TGTGCCAGCAGTGCATTGCGGACGGGGGGCAGATCCTACAATGAGCAGTTCTTC.

The rearrangement links TRBV6-1 to TRBJ1-1; D unclear. V was clipped by 6 bases and J by 6 bases, with 8 bases between them. This CDR3 comprises 11 residues. The V gene's germline CDR1 is MNHNS and CDR2 SASEGT. CDR3 loop: CASSLLAEAFF. In DNA, the CDR3 is TGTGCCAGCAGCCTCCTAGCTGAAGCTTTCTTT.

This clonotype was seen a few times. The rearrangement uses TRBV4-1 and TRBJ2-1, with D possibly matching TRBD2 (6 bases). Trimming cost V 7 bases and J 7 bases, with 23 bases left between them. The CDR3 consists of 16 residues. Germline CDR1 reads MGHRA; CDR2 reads YSYEKL. CDR3 in amino acids: CASNMNGRLGKNEQFF. CDR3 nucleotides: TGCGCCAGCAACATGAATGGGAGACTAGGGAAAAATGAGCAGTTCTTC.

This chain joins TRBV28 and TRBJ2-7, with TRBD1 as a possible D gene (6 bases). CDR3 length: 15 amino acids. Trimming cost V 4 bases and J 2 bases, with 15 bases left between them. The germline V gene has CDR1 MDHEN and CDR2 SYDVKM. DNA of the CDR3: TGTGCCAGCAGTTCCCGACAGGAAGGGACCTACGAGCAGTACTTC. Translated: CASSSRQEGTYEQYF.

This clonotype was detected only a few times. The genes are TRBV6-6 and TRBJ1-3, with no clear D. Germline CDR1 reads MNHNY; CDR2 reads SVGAGI (reference sequence). The V and J ends lost 0 bases and 1 base respectively, with 7 bases between them. This CDR3 is 15 amino acids long. The CDR3 sequence is CASSYSRNSGNTIYF. DNA of the CDR3: TGTGCCAGCAGTTACTCGCGGAATTCTGGAAACACCATATATTTT.

The CDR3 bases are TGTGCCAGCAGCTTAGGGGGCGAAGGGGGCAGGGGCTACACCTTC. Amino acids: CASSLGGEGGRGYTF. V gene TRBV7-2 combines with J gene TRBJ1-2; 7 bases are a match to TRBD1. Trimming cost V 1 base and J 8 bases; bases outside gene matches: 10. CDR3 length: 15 amino acids. Germline V CDR1 and CDR2: SGHTA, FQGNSA.

There are many counts of this clonotype. This chain links TRBV12-3 or TRBV12-4 with TRBJ2-3; D uncertain. CDR3 length equals 14 residues. V was pared by 3 bases and J by 2 bases, with 9 bases between. The CDR3 spells CASSFVLPTDTQYF. CDR3 DNA sequence: TGTGCCAGCAGTTTCGTCTTGCCCACAGATACGCAGTATTTT.

This clonotype was seen ten or more times. The genes are TRBV20-1 and TRBJ2-7; no definite D call. This CDR3 is 13 amino acids long. V was trimmed by 5 bases and J by 0 bases, leaving 11 bases between them. The germline V gene encodes CDR1 DFQATT and CDR2 SNEGSKA (reference sequence). The CDR3 reads CSAPTSSSYEQYF. DNA of the CDR3: TGCAGTGCTCCGACTTCAAGCTCCTACGAGCAGTACTTC.